The 15 T cell receptor beta chains below come from one sample, sequenced in a study of T cells in Graves' hyperthyroidism and ophthalmopathy. The CDR3 regions of TCR beta were amplified from RNA transcripts. The HTBI primer set drove a first-round RT-PCR of the TCR CDR3. TCRdb re-called the multiplex PCR reads with MiXCR, one entry per CDR3 protein. Of approximately 600,000 distinct CDR3 sequences in the sample, 14% to 15% were seen once. Material: blood. The receptors were gathered from a woman aged 40 to 50 with Graves' ophthalmopathy.

V gene TRBV6-2 or TRBV6-3 combines with J gene TRBJ1-1; D gene uncertain. The germline V gene encodes CDR1 MNHEY and CDR2 SVGEGT. V was pared by 5 bases and J by 10 bases, with 14 bases between. The CDR3 is 12 residues long. CDR3 in amino acids: CASSTHQPTAFF. The DNA for the CDR3 is TGTGCCAGCAGTACCCACCAACCCACAGCTTTCTTT.

This clonotype was observed at least ten times. The chain carries TRBV15 and TRBJ2-7, with D possibly matching TRBD2 (5 bases). Germline CDR1 reads LNHNV; CDR2 reads YYDKDF (reference sequence). This CDR3 is 13 amino acids long. With 4 bases removed from V and 3 bases from J, the gap between germline ends came to 10 bases. For the CDR3, the DNA is TGTGCCACCAGCATCAGCGGCTTCTACGAGCAGTACTTC. Translating it yields CATSISGFYEQYF.

This clonotype was seen more than once but under ten times. The chain employs TRBV15 and TRBJ2-2; 13 bases fit TRBD2. CDR1 is LNHNV and CDR2 is YYDKDF in the germline V gene (reference sequence). The junction had 9 bases not matched to a gene; V was cut back by 5 bases and J by 6 bases. The CDR3 covers 17 residues. CDR3 coding DNA: TGTGCCACCAGCTCTGATAGGACTAGCGGGAGCTCCGGGGAGCTGTTTTTT. As protein: CATSSDRTSGSSGELFF. Full variable domain (outside the CDR3, taken from reference TRBV15 and TRBJ2-2): DAMVIQNPRYQVTQFGKPVTLSCSQTLNHNVMYWYQQKSSQAPKLLFHYYDKDFNNEADTPDNFQSRRPNTSFCFLDIRSPGLGDTAMYLCATSSDRTSGSSGELFFGEGSRLTVL.

In this sample, this clonotype turned up a few times. This clone may be a read error of a much larger clone one base away. This chain links TRBV7-2 with TRBJ2-5; 7 positions agree with TRBD2. The length of the CDR3 is 15 residues. From germline, CDR1 is SGHTA and CDR2 FQGNSA. DNA of the CDR3: TGTGCCAGCAGCCTCCAGTCTAGCGGCCAAGAGGCCCAGTACTTC. Its translation: CASSLQSSGQEAQYF. Drawing the rest from reference TRBV7-2 and TRBJ2-5, the complete variable domain is GAGVSQSPSNKVTEKGKDVELRCDPISGHTALYWYRQSLGQGLEFLIYFQGNSAPDKSGLPSDRFSAERTGGSVSTLTIQRTQQEDSAVYLCASSLQSSGQEAQYFGPGTRLLVL.

The table lists this clonotype with many counts. The chain has TRBV10-3 and TRBJ1-2; D might be TRBD1 (6 bases). Germline loops: CDR1 ENHRY, CDR2 SYGVKD. Trimming cost V 8 bases and J 6 bases, with 13 bases left between them. The CDR3 totals 12 residues. DNA for the CDR3: TGTGCCATCGCAGGGGCAGAGGATGGCTACACCTTC. It translates to CAIAGAEDGYTF.

This clonotype was detected ten times or more. V usage is TRBV6-2 or TRBV6-3 and J usage is TRBJ1-2; D not resolved. The V end lost 7 bases, the J end lost 6 bases, and 18 bases lay between the germline ends. CDR1 is MNHEY and CDR2 is SVGEGT in the germline V gene. The CDR3 runs to 14 residues. The CDR3 here is CASTTRQSRNGYTF. As DNA, the CDR3 is TGTGCCAGCACTACCCGACAATCCAGAAATGGCTACACCTTC.

There are many counts of this clonotype. V and J are TRBV29-1 and TRBJ2-2; the D call may be TRBD1 or TRBD2 (5 bases each). V was cut by 7 bases and J by 7 bases, with 13 bases left in between. The CDR3 spans 12 residues. Germline loops: CDR1 SQVTM, CDR2 ANQGSEA. The CDR3 spells CSALRGHGELFF. Written as DNA, the CDR3 is TGCAGCGCCCTCCGGGGCCACGGGGAGCTGTTTTTT.

This clonotype was observed a few times. A much larger clone differs by one base, so this may be a read error. This rearrangement joins TRBV6-1 to TRBJ1-2, with TRBD1 matching 8 bases. J lost 4 bases, V lost 9 bases, and 4 bases had no gene match. The CDR3 runs 12 residues. The germline CDR1 and CDR2 sequences are MNHNS and SASEGT. The CDR3 DNA reads TGTGCCAGTAGGACAGGGCTCTATGGCTACACCTTC. It codes for CASRTGLYGYTF.

This clonotype was found many times. V gene TRBV27 combines with J gene TRBJ2-7; maybe TRBD1 (5 bases). This CDR3 spans 13 amino acids. CDR1 is MNHEY and CDR2 is SMNVEV in the germline V gene (reference sequence). The ends were cut back, 5 bases at V and 3 bases at J, with 11 bases in the middle. This CDR3 reads CASSLGADYEQYF. Written as DNA, the CDR3 is TGTGCCAGCAGTCTTGGGGCAGACTACGAGCAGTACTTC.

Many counts were recorded for this clonotype. The chain has TRBV11-1 and TRBJ2-5; D is possibly TRBD1 (6 bases). CDR3 length equals 15 residues. The V and J ends lost 1 base and 2 bases respectively, with 11 bases between them. CDR1 SGHAT and CDR2 FQDESV come from the germline V gene (reference sequence). The CDR3 region is CASSLVSRGQETQYF. The DNA of the CDR3 is TGTGCCAGCAGCTTAGTGTCGAGGGGGCAAGAGACCCAGTACTTC.

CDR3 amino acids: CASSPPGTASSYEQYF. CDR3 sequence (DNA): TGTGCCAGCAGTCCCCCTGGGACGGCGAGCTCCTACGAGCAGTACTTC. This chain connects TRBV12-3 or TRBV12-4 to TRBJ2-7; D is possibly TRBD1 or TRBD2 (5 bases each). Trimming removed 5 bases at V and 0 bases at J, with 17 bases between. The CDR3 has 16 amino acids.

This clonotype was detected ten times or more. The V call is TRBV20-1, the J call TRBJ2-7, with D possibly TRBD1 on 6 matching bases. Trimming pared 5 bases from V and 6 bases from J, leaving 23 bases between. Germline lookup yields CDR1 DFQATT and CDR2 SNEGSKA (reference sequence). CDR3 length: 15 amino acids. The CDR3 sequence is CSAPYEVTGQGEQYF. Written as DNA, the CDR3 is TGCAGTGCTCCCTATGAGGTCACAGGGCAGGGCGAGCAGTACTTC.

J is TRBJ2-4 and V is TRBV12-3 or TRBV12-4, with a weak D call TRBD2 (5 bases). This CDR3 contains 15 residues. V was shortened by 7 bases and J by 9 bases, with 22 bases between the two germline ends. The CDR3 region has the DNA TGTGCCAGCACCCGACGGGGATCCCCAACCGGCATTCAGTACTTC. Protein: CASTRRGSPTGIQYF.

This clonotype came up many times. The rearrangement links TRBV27 to TRBJ2-7; either TRBD1 or TRBD2 may supply D (6 bases each). V was trimmed by 5 bases and J by 7 bases, leaving 18 bases between them. This CDR3 comprises 14 residues. Germline loops: CDR1 MNHEY, CDR2 SMNVEV (reference sequence). The CDR3 nucleotides are TGTGCCAGCAGTATAGGGGGGTCCTCGGGTGAGCAGTACTTC. Its translation: CASSIGGSSGEQYF.

This clonotype was picked up many times. This chain joins TRBV12-3 or TRBV12-4 and TRBJ1-1; no clear D gene. Trimming cost V 2 bases and J 4 bases, with 17 bases left between them. This CDR3 has 16 residues. This CDR3 is CASSLPFMGVSTEAFF. The CDR3 DNA sequence: TGTGCCAGCAGTTTACCCTTTATGGGAGTGAGCACTGAAGCTTTCTTT.